Given below is one T cell receptor (beta chain) in context. The antigen it binds to is not known. Per-base quality was not reported, and no clone a single base away is much larger than it. The data were taken from a study of cytomegalovirus exposure and HLA in healthy donors (dated by TCRdb to 2016 to 2017). Study-level background: According to a later analysis, the 100 to 150 validation repertoires were produced on the same platform as the 666 repertoires of the first cohort. Besides the first cohort of 500 to 700 subjects, a separate validation cohort made up of over a hundred different subjects was used. High-throughput TCR immunosequencing, statistical association of individual TCRs with disease status, and machine learning were combined to predict cytomegalovirus infection status. The study aimed to test whether cataloging public T cell receptors could reveal signatures of past pathogen exposure. Findings and caveats that apply to the study as a whole: In both the original and validation cohorts, the classifier was reported to diagnose cytomegalovirus status with high specificity and sensitivity. In the study, some 180 TCR beta chains were listed as associated with cytomegalovirus. A later analysis lacked HLA typing for the validation cohort, so it scored co-occurrence in that cohort across all 110 or so repertoires. Across donors, most TCR sequences were observed very rarely, whereas some public TCRs were present in many individuals. Subsequent analysis determined that TCRs grouped into clusters in the first cohort also showed a tendency toward co-occurrence across the 90 to 150 validation repertoires, and about 93% of cluster scores exceeded 0. The authors suggested that the approach could potentially be extended to other disease states and immunological phenotypes. A few of the identified cytomegalovirus-associated TCR beta chains were confirmed in vitro to be specific for cytomegalovirus antigens.

The donors were included in the validation cohort of some 110 subjects, a group kept apart from the approximately 690-subject first cohort. The germline V gene yields MNHEY for CDR1 and SVGAGI for CDR2. The CDR3 sequence holds 13 residues, the cysteine and phenylalanine included. Only the CDR3 portion is preserved as DNA: 39 bases, with reading frame beginning at the first base. V loses 4 bases, J loses 0 bases, and the germline ends lie 4 bases apart. The library relied on the immunoSEQ multiplex PCR assay. From the authors' description of their analysis: A statistical classification framework was developed to diagnose cytomegalovirus status using the catalog of TCR beta chain sequences. Here the immuneACCESS table is served through TCRdb, limited to in-frame sequences with V and J called. Missing clones are a known gap in these copies; in checked studies unresolved V genes cover under half, and the rest lacks a known reason. For V, J and clone size, that table is used; D and trimming come from the DNA. The sample records roughly 120,000 clones, just under 95% of which are singletons. The ten largest account for 1% to 1.5% of the sample.

In this chain, TRBV6-5 is recombined with TRBJ1-5, with no reliable assignment of the D segment. Sequenced material: PBMCs. The sequence derives from a woman aged 18 to 35 in good health and CMV-seronegative. The nucleotides are TGTGCCAGCAGTTTACATAGCAATCAGCCCCAGCATTTT. Translated, this gives CASSLHSNQPQHF.